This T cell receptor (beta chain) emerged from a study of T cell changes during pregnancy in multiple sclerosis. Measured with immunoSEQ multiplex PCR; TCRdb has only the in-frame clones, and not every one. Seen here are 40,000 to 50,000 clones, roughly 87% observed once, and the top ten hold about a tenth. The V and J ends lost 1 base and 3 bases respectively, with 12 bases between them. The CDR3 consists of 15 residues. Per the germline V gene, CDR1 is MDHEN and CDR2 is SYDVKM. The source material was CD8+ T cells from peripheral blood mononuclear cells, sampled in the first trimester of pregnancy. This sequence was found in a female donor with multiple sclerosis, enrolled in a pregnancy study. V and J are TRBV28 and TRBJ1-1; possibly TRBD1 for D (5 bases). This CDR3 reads CASSLSIGGYTEAFF. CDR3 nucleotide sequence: TGTGCCAGCAGTTTATCAATCGGGGGGTACACTGAAGCTTTCTTT.